This record concerns one T cell receptor (beta chain) sequence. This specimen belongs to a study of blood T cell repertoires in COVID-19. Study at large: Samples of COVID-19 (acute and convalescent) were obtained from the United States, Italy and Spain.

In the authors' methods: Reference gene primers were amplified, and this amplification served to estimate nucleated cell counts. Sequenced by immunoSEQ multiplex PCR; TCRdb stores in-frame clones only, minus some. V and J calls and clone size come straight from that table; D and trimming were deduced from the DNA. The sample contains under 300,000 clones, more than 75% of which appear only once. Participants came from fewer than 25 US areas, aged about 18 to 89 years. Allocation to cohorts depended on clinical history reported by the participants. The CDR3 spans 17 residues. Germline V gives CDR1 SGHRS, CDR2 YFSETQ. The V and J ends lost 3 bases and 0 bases respectively, with 16 bases between them.

The clonotype comes from a woman between 45 and 60 years old who had been exposed to COVID-19. The rearrangement uses TRBV5-1 and TRBJ2-4; D unclear. The sequenced sample consisted of PBMCs or T cells enriched from blood (not recorded which). The CDR3 region has the DNA TGCGCCAGCAGCTCGGGTATTGCGGATTTAGCCAAAAACATTCAGTACTTC. Its translation: CASSSGIADLAKNIQYF.